One sample yielded the 20 T cell receptor beta chains listed below, sequenced in a study of T cells in tuberculosis. Measured with immunoSEQ multiplex PCR; TCRdb has only the in-frame clones, and not every one. This table has about 30,000 clones, less than 95% appearing once. Sequences were obtained from PBMCs. These receptors came from a donor between 5 and 29 years old with latent tuberculosis or without tuberculosis infection.

V is TRBV27 and J is TRBJ1-2, with D uncertain. The germline CDR1 and CDR2 sequences are MNHEY and SMNVEV (reference sequence). Trimming cost V 10 bases and J 2 bases, with 17 bases left between them. CDR3 length equals 14 residues. The CDR3 is CATAVTGANYGYTF. CDR3 DNA sequence: TGTGCCACCGCAGTTACGGGAGCCAACTATGGCTACACCTTC.

V is TRBV13 and J is TRBJ2-3; 14 bases match TRBD2. This CDR3 spans 18 amino acids. Trimming removed 4 bases from V and 4 bases from J; junction bases left unmatched: 10. Germline-derived CDR1 and CDR2 are PRHDT and FYEKMQ (reference sequence). The CDR3 protein is CASSSFPGLAGDPDTQYF. The CDR3 region has the DNA TGTGCCAGCAGCTCGTTTCCGGGACTAGCGGGAGACCCAGATACGCAGTATTTT.

V usage is TRBV28 and J usage is TRBJ1-5; D not certain. Deletions cut 1 base from V and 2 bases from J, with 12 bases between. This CDR3 spans 16 amino acids. Germline V CDR1 and CDR2: MDHEN, SYDVKM. CDR3 loop: CASSLLDWRRNQPQHF. The CDR3 DNA reads TGTGCCAGCAGTTTATTAGATTGGCGGCGCAATCAGCCCCAGCATTTT.

This chain uses TRBV21-1 with TRBJ2-1; TRBD2 was called by the table and not checked on the DNA. TRBV21-1 is a known pseudogene. The CDR3 covers 15 residues. CDR3 sequence reads: CASSFLAGLRYEQFF. CDR3 bases: TGTGCCAGCAGCTTTCTGGCGGGGCTGCGTTATGAGCAGTTCTTC.

V usage is TRBV6-6 and J usage is TRBJ1-2, with 11 bases lining up with TRBD1. The CDR3 covers 12 residues. Germline trimming cut 11 bases from V and 4 bases from J; bases unmatched to any gene: 3. Germline V gene data show CDR1 as MNHNY and CDR2 as SVGAGI (reference sequence). The CDR3 DNA reads as TGTGCCGGACAGGGGGCGGGCTATGGCTACACCTTC. Translating gives CAGQGAGYGYTF.

This clone was observed once. The CDR3 DNA reads as TGTGCCATCAGTGAGATTAATAGCAATCAGCCCCAGCATTTT. This translates into CAISEINSNQPQHF. The chain carries TRBV10-3 and TRBJ1-5; D is undetermined. Trimming shortened V by 2 bases and J by 0 bases, and 5 bases separated the two germline ends. Germline assignment: CDR1 ENHRY and CDR2 SYGVKD. The CDR3 is 14 residues long.

The genes are TRBV9 and TRBJ1-1; perhaps TRBD1 as D (5 bases). The germline V and J ends were trimmed by 0 bases and 4 bases, with 13 bases remaining between them. This CDR3 region has 15 residues. Germline V lookup: CDR1 SGDLS, CDR2 YYNGEE. The CDR3 sequence is CASSVGGSGSTEAFF. The CDR3 DNA is TGTGCCAGCAGCGTAGGGGGGTCCGGGAGCACTGAAGCTTTCTTT.

The V and J genes are TRBV18 and TRBJ1-5; the D is unclear. The CDR3 runs 13 residues. The V gene lost 5 bases and the J gene lost 0 bases, with 5 bases spanning the gap. Germline V gives CDR1 KGHSH, CDR2 LQKENI. CDR3 protein: CASSSISNQPQHF. The CDR3 region has the DNA TGTGCCAGCTCATCTATTAGCAATCAGCCCCAGCATTTT.

V usage is TRBV2 and J usage is TRBJ2-1; D is possibly TRBD2 (6 bases). Germline V gene sequence: CDR1 SNHLY, CDR2 FYNNEI. The V gene lost 6 bases and the J gene lost 3 bases, with 15 bases spanning the gap. The CDR3 spans 15 residues. The CDR3 DNA reads as TGTGCCAGCAGGCCCGGGAGCCTACGCTACAATGAGCAGTTCTTC. Protein sequence: CASRPGSLRYNEQFF.

For this clone: The conserved phenylalanine or tryptophan is not found at the CDR3 terminus, so this likely reflects a read error. Because the CDR3's place on the DNA is in doubt, the DNA is left out and the CDR3 is given as listed by TCRdb. The chain couples TRBV28 to TRBJ1-2; the DNA was not used to check the table's D call, TRBD1. A total of 12 residues make up the CDR3, ends included. Germline V lookup: CDR1 MDHEN, CDR2 SYDVKM. CDR3 sequence reads: CASSNFAMGQAL.

J is TRBJ2-3 and V is TRBV5-6, with D possibly TRBD1 on 5 matching bases. Trimming cost V 0 bases and J 2 bases, with 10 bases left between them. The CDR3 contains 15 residues. The germline CDR1 and CDR2 sequences are SGHDT and YYEEEE. The CDR3: CASSLDRTLTDTQYF. DNA for the CDR3: TGTGCCAGCAGCTTGGACAGGACCCTCACAGATACGCAGTATTTT.

The rearrangement joins TRBV4-3 to TRBJ1-1, with D possibly being TRBD1 (5 bases). The V and J ends lost 0 bases and 2 bases respectively, with 22 bases between them. The CDR3 covers 19 residues. CDR1 is LGHNA and CDR2 is YSLEER in the germline V gene. CDR3 amino acids: CASSQDGGPEPLLNTEAFF. The CDR3, as DNA: TGCGCCAGCAGCCAAGACGGGGGACCCGAACCTCTACTCAACACTGAAGCTTTCTTT.

V usage is TRBV2 and J usage is TRBJ2-5; perhaps TRBD1 as D (5 bases). The V end was cut by 6 bases, the J end by 5 bases, with 13 bases between. CDR1 and CDR2 from the germline V gene are SNHLY and FYNNEI. The CDR3 is made up of 13 amino acids. The CDR3 DNA reads TGTGCCAGCAGCACAGGCAGGGCTGAGACCCAGTACTTC. It translates to CASSTGRAETQYF.

This chain connects TRBV14 to TRBJ2-4; possibly TRBD1 for D (6 bases). The V end was cut by 8 bases, the J end by 3 bases, with 17 bases between. Germline assignment: CDR1 SGHDN and CDR2 FVKESK. The CDR3 sequence is 15 residues long. The CDR3: CASGTGIGVKNIQYF. CDR3 coding DNA: TGTGCCAGCGGAACAGGGATTGGTGTCAAAAACATTCAGTACTTC.

The gene calls are TRBV30 and TRBJ1-3, with 11 nucleotides matching TRBD1. The germline CDR1 and CDR2 sequences are GTSNPN and SVGIG (reference sequence). CDR3 size: 11 residues. V was pared by 5 bases and J by 10 bases, with 1 base of the junction left unmatched. The CDR3 loop is CAWGTGGTIYF. CDR3 nucleotides: TGTGCCTGGGGGACAGGGGGGACCATATATTTT. The full variable domain, its missing parts supplied by reference TRBV30 and TRBJ1-3, is SQTIHQWPATLVQPVGSPLSLECTVEGTSNPNLYWYRQAAGRGLQLLFYSVGIGQISSEVPQNLSASRPQDRQFILSSKKLLLSDSGFYLCAWGTGGTIYFGEGSWLTVV.

The V gene is TRBV2, the J gene TRBJ1-6, with TRBD1 identical over 7 bases. Germline CDR1 and CDR2: SNHLY and FYNNEI. This CDR3 has 18 residues. The V gene end was trimmed by 4 bases and the J gene end by 0 bases; junction bases not matched to a gene: 9. CDR3 loop: CASSAPRGASSYNSPLHF. Written as DNA, the CDR3 is TGTGCCAGCAGTGCGCCCAGGGGGGCGAGCTCCTATAATTCACCCCTCCACTTT.

The chain links TRBV9 to TRBJ2-1; TRBD2 matches at 7 bases. This CDR3 region has 15 residues. From germline, CDR1 is SGDLS and CDR2 YYNGEE. Trimming took 0 bases from V and 4 from J; bases not matched to a gene: 4. In nucleotides, the CDR3 is TGTGCCAGCAGCGTAGACCTAGCGGAATACAATGAGCAGTTCTTC. Encoded protein: CASSVDLAEYNEQFF.

DNA for the CDR3: TGTGCCAGCAGTGCGACAGGGTTTAGCAATCAGCCCCAGCATTTT. The encoded protein is CASSATGFSNQPQHF. V and J are TRBV28 and TRBJ1-5; TRBD1 aligns across 7 bases. CDR1 and CDR2 from the germline V gene are MDHEN and SYDVKM. J gave up 0 bases and V 5 bases, and 4 bases lay outside the gene matches. The CDR3 runs 15 residues.

The chain has TRBV5-6 and TRBJ2-7, with D possibly matching TRBD2 (6 bases). This CDR3 has 12 amino acids. Trimming took off 4 bases at V and 9 bases at J, with 14 bases between the two ends. The germline CDR1 and CDR2 sequences are SGHDT and YYEEEE. The CDR3 bases are TGTGCCAGCAGCCCAGGAGGGGACGGGCAGTACTTC. It specifies CASSPGGDGQYF.

The V and J genes are TRBV4-3 and TRBJ2-6; D ambiguous. The CDR3 is made up of 15 amino acids. The V gene lost 0 bases and the J gene lost 2 bases, with 5 bases spanning the gap. From germline, CDR1 is LGHNA and CDR2 YSLEER. The CDR3, as DNA: TGCGCCAGCAGCCAAGACACAGCTGGGGCCAACGTCCTGACTTTC. Encoded protein: CASSQDTAGANVLTF.